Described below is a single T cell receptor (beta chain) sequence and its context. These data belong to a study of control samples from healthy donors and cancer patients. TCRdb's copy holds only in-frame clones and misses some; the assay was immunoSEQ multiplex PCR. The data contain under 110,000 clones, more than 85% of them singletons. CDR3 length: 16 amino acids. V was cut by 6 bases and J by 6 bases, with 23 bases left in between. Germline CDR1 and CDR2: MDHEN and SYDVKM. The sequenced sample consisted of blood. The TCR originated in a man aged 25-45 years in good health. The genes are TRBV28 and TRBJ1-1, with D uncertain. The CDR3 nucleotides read TGTGCCAGCAGGGGCAATAACGGAAACAGCGCAGCTGAAGCTTTCTTT. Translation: CASRGNNGNSAAEAFF.